A selection of T cell receptor beta chains follows, all from one sample in a study of T cells in narcolepsy. Clones were sequenced by immunoSEQ multiplex PCR, and TCRdb holds only the in-frame ones, with some missing. Of some 25,000 clones listed, approximately 85% are singletons. The sample was memory (CD45RA-) CD4+ T cells from blood. Receptor source: a human donor in good health. CDR3s include the opening cysteine and the closing phenylalanine or tryptophan. D genes are given only for firm matches. Size values are once, few and many counts, or a class for expanded clones, and some rows have none.

V	size	J	D	DNA	CDR3
TRBV6-1	NA	TRBJ2-7	NA	TGTGCCAGCAGGCGGGGTGAGCGCTACGAGCAGTACTTC	CASRRGERYEQYF
TRBV27	NA	TRBJ2-1	NA	TGTGCCAGCAGTTTATGGCTAGCGAGCTCCTACAATGAGCAGTTCTTC	CASSLWLASSYNEQFF
TRBV20-1	NA	TRBJ1-1	NA	TGCAGTGCTCCGTTGAACACTGAAGCTTTCTTT	CSAPLNTEAFF
TRBV28	NA	TRBJ1-3	NA	TGTGCCAGCTTTCGGGGAACCTTAGGCACCATATATTTT	CASFRGTLGTIYF
TRBV6-1	NA	TRBJ1-5	NA	TGTGCCAGCAGTGAAAATGCAGGGAACCGCAGAGCCCAGCATTTT	CASSENAGNRRAQHF
TRBV19	NA	TRBJ2-7	NA	TGTGCCAGTAGTATAGAAGGGACTGGACGGACCGAGCAGTACTTC	CASSIEGTGRTEQYF
TRBV5-1	NA	TRBJ1-2	TRBD1	TGCGCCAGCAGCTTGGGGGCAGGGGGCGGCTACACCTTC	CASSLGAGGGYTF
TRBV6-6	NA	TRBJ1-3	NA	TGTGCCAGCAGGCCGGGAGGAGGAGGAAACACCATATATTTT	CASRPGGGGNTIYF
TRBV28	NA	TRBJ2-7	TRBD1	TGTGCCAGCAGTCCCCAAGGGACAGGGAAGTTCGGCGAGCAGTACTTC	CASSPQGTGKFGEQYF
TRBV7-3	NA	TRBJ2-2	TRBD1	TGTGCCAGCAGGGACAGGGGGAACACCGGGGAGCTGTTTTTT	CASRDRGNTGELFF
TRBV28	NA	TRBJ1-1	NA	TGTGCCAGCAGTTTAGAAACGGGGATTCCTATGAACACTGAAGCTTTCTTT	CASSLETGIPMNTEAFF
TRBV5-6	few	TRBJ1-1	NA	TGTGCCAGCAACCACAGGGTAGGTGGGGCAACCGATGCGAACACTGAAGCTTTCTTT	CASNHRVGGATDANTEAFF
TRBV7-2	NA	TRBJ1-3	NA	TGTGCCAGCAGCTCAGCTGGAAACACCATATATTTT	CASSSAGNTIYF
TRBV7-6	NA	TRBJ1-1	NA	TGTGCCAGCAGCGCGGACACTAACACTGAAGCTTTCTTT	CASSADTNTEAFF
TRBV1	once	TRBJ2-1	NA	TGCACCAGCAGCCAAGGACTAGCGGGGGACAATGAGCAGTTCTTC	CTSSQGLAGDNEQFF
TRBV15	NA	TRBJ1-3	NA	TGTGCCACCAGCAGAGAACGACAAGCCGTTGGAAACACCATATATTTT	CATSRERQAVGNTIYF
TRBV7-2	NA	TRBJ1-5	TRBD1	TGTGCCAGCAGCTTAGACGGGACAGTGAGCAATCAGCCCCAGCATTTT	CASSLDGTVSNQPQHF
TRBV7-8	NA	TRBJ1-1	NA	TGTGCCAGCAGCTCGTTAACCGCGGGGGGCGCGGGGAACTTTGAAGCTTTCTTT	CASSSLTAGGAGNFEAFF
TRBV6-5	NA	TRBJ1-1	TRBD1	TGTGCCAGCAGCCGGGACAGGGTGAACACTGAAGCTTTCTTT	CASSRDRVNTEAFF
TRBV5-5	once	TRBJ1-5	TRBD1	TGTGCCAGCAGCTCCGGTCAGGGGGCGATTATAGGCCAGCCCCAGCATTTT	CASSSGQGAIIGQPQHF
TRBV10-2	NA	TRBJ2-7	NA	TGCGCCAGCAGTGAGTCGGCGGGGAGCTCCTACGAGCAGTACTTC	CASSESAGSSYEQYF
TRBV30	NA	TRBJ2-5	NA	TGTGCCTGGACGGCGGTTGGAGGGGAGACCCAGTACTTC	CAWTAVGGETQYF
TRBV4-1	NA	TRBJ2-7	NA	TGTGCCAGCAGCCAAGACGGCAGGGTGGGGAACGAGCAGTACTTC	CASSQDGRVGNEQYF
TRBV6-1	NA	TRBJ2-3	TRBD2	TGTGCCAGCAGTGAAACTAGCGGCTACACAGATACGCAGTATTTT	CASSETSGYTDTQYF
TRBV7-6	NA	TRBJ2-1	TRBD2	TGTGCCAGCAGCTTAGGGGTAGCGGGACTAGTCTCCTACAATGAGCAGTTCTTC	CASSLGVAGLVSYNEQFF
TRBV6-1	NA	TRBJ2-7	NA	TGTGCCAGCACCAGCCCGGGACTTCCCTACGAGCAGTACTTC	CASTSPGLPYEQYF
TRBV7-2	NA	TRBJ1-1	NA	TGTGCCAGCAGCGCCACGTTAGGGGTTCGGGCGGGTGAAGCTTTCTTT	CASSATLGVRAGEAFF
TRBV4-1	few	TRBJ1-2	NA	TGCGCCAGCAGCCAAGCCGGGACCGACTATAACTATGGCTACACCTTC	CASSQAGTDYNYGYTF